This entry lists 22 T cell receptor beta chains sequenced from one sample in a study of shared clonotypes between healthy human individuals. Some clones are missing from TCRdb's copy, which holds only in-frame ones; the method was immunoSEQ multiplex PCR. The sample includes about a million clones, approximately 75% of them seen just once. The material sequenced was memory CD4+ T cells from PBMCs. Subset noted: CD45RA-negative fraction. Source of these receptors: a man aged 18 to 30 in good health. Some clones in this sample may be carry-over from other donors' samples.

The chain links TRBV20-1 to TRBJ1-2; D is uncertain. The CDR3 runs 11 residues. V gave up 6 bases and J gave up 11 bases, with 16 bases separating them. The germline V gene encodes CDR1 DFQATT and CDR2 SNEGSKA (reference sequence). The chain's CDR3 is CSAVTPRDYTF. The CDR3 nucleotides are TGCAGTGCCGTTACCCCCAGAGATTACACCTTC.

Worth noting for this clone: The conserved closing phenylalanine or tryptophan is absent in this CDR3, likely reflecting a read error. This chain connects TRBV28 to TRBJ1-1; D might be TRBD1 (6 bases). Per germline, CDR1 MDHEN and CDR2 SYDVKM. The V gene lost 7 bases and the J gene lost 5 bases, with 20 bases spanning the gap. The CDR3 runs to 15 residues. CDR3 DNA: TGTGCCAGCAATACCCCGTTCCAGGGGCGTACTGAAGCTTTCCTT. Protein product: CASNTPFQGRTEAFL.

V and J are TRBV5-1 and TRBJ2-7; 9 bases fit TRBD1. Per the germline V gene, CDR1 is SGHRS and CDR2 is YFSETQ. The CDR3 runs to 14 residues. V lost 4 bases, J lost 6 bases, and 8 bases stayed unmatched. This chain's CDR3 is CASSVTGGKGEQYF. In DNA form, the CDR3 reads TGCGCCAGCAGCGTGACAGGGGGTAAGGGCGAGCAGTACTTC.

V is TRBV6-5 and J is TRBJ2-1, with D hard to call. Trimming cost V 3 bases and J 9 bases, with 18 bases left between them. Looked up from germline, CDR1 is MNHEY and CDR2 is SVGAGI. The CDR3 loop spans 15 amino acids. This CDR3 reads CASSYRRVGPIEQFF. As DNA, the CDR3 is TGTGCCAGCAGTTATAGGCGTGTCGGTCCGATTGAGCAGTTCTTC.

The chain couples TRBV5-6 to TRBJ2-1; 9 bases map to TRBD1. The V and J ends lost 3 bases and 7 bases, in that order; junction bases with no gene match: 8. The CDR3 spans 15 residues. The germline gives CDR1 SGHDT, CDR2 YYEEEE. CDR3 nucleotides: TGTGCCAGCAGCTCCTCCGGGACAGGGAGGAATGAGCAGTTCTTC. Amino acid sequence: CASSSSGTGRNEQFF.

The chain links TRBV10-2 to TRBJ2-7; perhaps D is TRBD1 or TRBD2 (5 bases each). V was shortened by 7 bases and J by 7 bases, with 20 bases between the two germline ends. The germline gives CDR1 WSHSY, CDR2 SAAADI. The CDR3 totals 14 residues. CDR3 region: CASTGAPIKGEQYF. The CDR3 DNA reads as TGCGCCAGCACCGGGGCCCCCATTAAGGGTGAGCAGTACTTC.

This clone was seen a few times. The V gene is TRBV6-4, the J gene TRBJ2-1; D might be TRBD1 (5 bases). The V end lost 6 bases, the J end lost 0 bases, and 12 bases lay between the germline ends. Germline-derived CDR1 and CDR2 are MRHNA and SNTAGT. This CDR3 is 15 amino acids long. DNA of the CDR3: TGTGCCAGCAGAGAGCAGGGCAGCTCCTACAATGAGCAGTTCTTC. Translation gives CASREQGSSYNEQFF.

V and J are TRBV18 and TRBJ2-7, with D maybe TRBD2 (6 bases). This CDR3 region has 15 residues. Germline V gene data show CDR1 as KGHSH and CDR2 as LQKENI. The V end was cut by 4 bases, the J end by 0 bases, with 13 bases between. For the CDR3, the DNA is TGTGCCAGCTCACGGGGACGGGAGAGCTCCTACGAGCAGTACTTC. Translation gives CASSRGRESSYEQYF.

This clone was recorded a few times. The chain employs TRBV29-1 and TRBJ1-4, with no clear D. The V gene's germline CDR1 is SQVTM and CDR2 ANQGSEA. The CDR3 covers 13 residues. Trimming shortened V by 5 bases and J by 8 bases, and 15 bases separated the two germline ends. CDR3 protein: CSVPGPAGEKLFF. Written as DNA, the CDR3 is TGCAGCGTTCCAGGCCCCGCGGGCGAAAAACTGTTTTTT.

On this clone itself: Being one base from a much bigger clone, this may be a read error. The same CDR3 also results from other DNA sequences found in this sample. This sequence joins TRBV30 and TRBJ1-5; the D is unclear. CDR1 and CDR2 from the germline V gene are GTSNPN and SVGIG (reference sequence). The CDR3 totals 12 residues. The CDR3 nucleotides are TGTGCCTGGAGTGGGAGCAATCAGCCCCAGCATTTC. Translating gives CAWSGSNQPQHF.

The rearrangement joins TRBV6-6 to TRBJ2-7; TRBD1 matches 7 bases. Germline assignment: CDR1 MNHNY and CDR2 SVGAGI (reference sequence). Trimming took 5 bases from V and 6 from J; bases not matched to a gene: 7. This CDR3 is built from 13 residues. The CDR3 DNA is TGTGCCAGCAGTCGGGACAGCCAGAGCGAGCAGTACTTC. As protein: CASSRDSQSEQYF.

CDR3 in amino acids: CASSINEQFF. The CDR3 region has the DNA TGTGCCAGCAGTATCAATGAGCAGTTCTTC. The chain is built from TRBV6-1 and TRBJ2-1, with D unclear. Looked up from germline, CDR1 is MNHNS and CDR2 is SASEGT. V was trimmed by 5 bases and J by 6 bases, leaving 2 bases between them. The CDR3 has 10 amino acids.

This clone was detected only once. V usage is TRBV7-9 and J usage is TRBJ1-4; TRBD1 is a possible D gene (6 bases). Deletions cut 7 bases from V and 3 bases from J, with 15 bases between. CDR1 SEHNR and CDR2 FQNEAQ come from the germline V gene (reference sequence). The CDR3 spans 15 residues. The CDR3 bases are TGTGCCAGCACCCTAGGGGGGCAGGCTAATGAAAAACTGTTTTTT. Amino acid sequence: CASTLGGQANEKLFF. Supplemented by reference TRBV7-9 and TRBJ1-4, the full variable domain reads DTGVSQNPRHKITKRGQNVTFRCDPISEHNRLYWYRQTLGQGPEFLTYFQNEAQLEKSRLLSDRFSAERPKGSFSTLEIQRTEQGDSAMYLCASTLGGQANEKLFFGSGTQLSVL.

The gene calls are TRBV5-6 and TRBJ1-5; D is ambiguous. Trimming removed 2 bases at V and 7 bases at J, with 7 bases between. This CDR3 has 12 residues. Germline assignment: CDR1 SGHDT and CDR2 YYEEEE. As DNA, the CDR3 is TGTGCCAGCAGCTTTTTTGCCCAGCCCCAGCATTTT. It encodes CASSFFAQPQHF.

The CDR3 region has the DNA TGCGCCAGCAGCCGGACAGGAGTTGATGAAAAACTGTTTTTT. It encodes CASSRTGVDEKLFF. This chain connects TRBV5-1 to TRBJ1-4; 7 positions agree with TRBD1. Trimming removed 4 bases from V and 6 bases from J; junction bases left unmatched: 6. The germline CDR1 and CDR2 sequences are SGHRS and YFSETQ. CDR3 length: 14 amino acids.

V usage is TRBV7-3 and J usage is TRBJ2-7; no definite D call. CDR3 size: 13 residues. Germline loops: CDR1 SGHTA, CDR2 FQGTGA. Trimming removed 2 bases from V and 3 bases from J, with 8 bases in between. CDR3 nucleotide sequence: TGTGCCAGCAGCTTATCGGCCCTCTACGAGCAGTACTTC. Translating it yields CASSLSALYEQYF.

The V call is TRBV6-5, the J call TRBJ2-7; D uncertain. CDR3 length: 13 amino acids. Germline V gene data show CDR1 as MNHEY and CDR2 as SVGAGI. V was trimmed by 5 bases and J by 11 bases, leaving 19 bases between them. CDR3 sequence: CASSPHVDKAKYF. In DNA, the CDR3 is TGTGCCAGCAGTCCCCACGTGGATAAAGCCAAGTACTTC.

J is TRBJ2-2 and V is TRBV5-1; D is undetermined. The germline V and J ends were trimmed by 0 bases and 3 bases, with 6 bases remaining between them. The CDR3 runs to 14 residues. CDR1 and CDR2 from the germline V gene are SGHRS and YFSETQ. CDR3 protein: CASSLVPHTGELFF. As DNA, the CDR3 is TGCGCCAGCAGCTTGGTACCTCACACCGGGGAGCTGTTTTTT.

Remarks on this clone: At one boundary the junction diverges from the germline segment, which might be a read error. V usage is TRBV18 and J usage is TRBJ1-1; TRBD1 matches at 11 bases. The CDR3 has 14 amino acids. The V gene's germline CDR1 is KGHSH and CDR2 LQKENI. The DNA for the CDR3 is TGTGTCAGCTCGGTGGGGACAGGGGGCACTGAAGCTTTCTTT. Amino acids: CVSSVGTGGTEAFF.

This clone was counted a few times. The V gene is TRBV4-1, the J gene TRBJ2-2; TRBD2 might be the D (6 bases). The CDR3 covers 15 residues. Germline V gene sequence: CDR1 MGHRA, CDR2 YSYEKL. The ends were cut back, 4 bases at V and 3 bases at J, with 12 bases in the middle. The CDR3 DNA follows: TGCGCCAGCAGCCTAGGCGGGGCAGACACCGGGGAGCTGTTTTTT. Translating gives CASSLGGADTGELFF.

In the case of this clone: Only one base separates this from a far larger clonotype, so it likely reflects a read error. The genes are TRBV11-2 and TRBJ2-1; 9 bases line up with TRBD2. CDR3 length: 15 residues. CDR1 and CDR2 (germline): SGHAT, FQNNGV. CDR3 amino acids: CASSVQAGGYNDQFF. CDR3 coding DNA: TGTGCCAGCAGCGTGCAAGCGGGAGGATACAATGATCAGTTCTTC.

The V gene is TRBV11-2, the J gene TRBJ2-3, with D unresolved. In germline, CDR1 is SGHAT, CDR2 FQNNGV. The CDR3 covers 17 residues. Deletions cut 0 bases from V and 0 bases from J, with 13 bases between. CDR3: CASSLEVPATSTDTQYF. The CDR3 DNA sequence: TGTGCCAGCAGCTTAGAAGTTCCAGCGACTAGCACAGATACGCAGTATTTT.